Included here is one TCR beta chain sequence, with context. Its antigen remains unidentified. 13 Jbeta primers and 60 Vbeta primers were used for the PCR. TCRdb's table, derived via immunoSEQ multiplex PCR, lists solely in-frame clones and lacks some. The sample carries about 190,000 clones, approximately 81% recorded once. Germline assignment: CDR1 SGDLS and CDR2 YYNGEE. The V gene lost 0 bases and the J gene lost 1 base, with 9 bases spanning the gap. This CDR3 contains 15 residues. This specimen belongs to a study of cytomegalovirus exposure and HLA in healthy donors. Study-wide findings and caveats: Earlier analysis yielded a pattern in which most TCR beta V segments were productive about 90% or about 30% of the time.

The J gene is TRBJ2-3, the V gene TRBV9; no definite D call. What was sequenced was PBMCs. The receptor's source is a boy younger than 10 in good health and CMV-seronegative. In DNA form, the CDR3 reads TGTGCCAGCAGCGTAGGGTCGGGTCGCACAGATACGCAGTATTTT. Translated: CASSVGSGRTDTQYF.